A single sample gave rise to the 10 T cell receptor beta chains below, sequenced in a study of glioma-infiltrating T cells. TCR alpha and beta CDR3 regions were amplified from RNA using iRepertoire nested multiplex PCR. TCRdb fed the multiplex PCR reads into MiXCR, producing one record per CDR3 protein. Of some 85,000 distinct CDR3 sequences detected, less than 30% appear once; the ten largest clones hold under 8.5%. The sequencing input was glioma tissue, nonneoplastic brain tissue, or PBMCs (not recorded which). The receptors derive from a human donor with low-grade glioma or glioblastoma, undergoing nonglioma brain surgery, or in good health (not recorded which).

The sample holds many counts of this clonotype. The CDR3: CASRPVRTNTDTQYF. The CDR3 coding sequence is TGTGCCAGCAGGCCAGTGAGGACTAACACAGATACGCAGTATTTT. The J gene is TRBJ2-3, the V gene TRBV6-1; D may be TRBD2 (6 bases). CDR3 length: 15 amino acids. V was clipped by 6 bases and J by 2 bases, with 15 bases between them. Germline assignment: CDR1 MNHNS and CDR2 SASEGT.

The chain couples TRBV12-3 or TRBV12-4 to TRBJ2-2; a possible D gene is TRBD1 (6 bases). V lost 2 bases to trimming and J lost 4 bases, with 11 bases between them. This CDR3 region has 15 residues. CDR3 region: CASSLQGHITGELFF. CDR3 in DNA: TGTGCCAGCAGTTTACAGGGACACATCACCGGGGAGCTGTTTTTT.

The table lists this clonotype with a few counts. This rearrangement joins TRBV19 to TRBJ2-1, with 12 bases fitting TRBD2. The CDR3 loop spans 14 amino acids. V trimming: 10 bases; J trimming: 4 bases; junction bases outside the gene matches: 5. CDR1 LNHDA and CDR2 SQIVND come from the germline V gene (reference sequence). This chain's CDR3 is CATHGLAGYNEQFF. CDR3 coding DNA: TGTGCCACCCACGGACTAGCGGGATACAATGAGCAGTTCTTC.

This clonotype was seen repeatedly, ten times or more. The chain employs TRBV6-1 and TRBJ2-6; the D gene is possibly TRBD1 (5 bases). The V end lost 5 bases, the J end lost 4 bases, and 18 bases lay between the germline ends. The CDR3 contains 17 residues. Looked up from germline, CDR1 is MNHNS and CDR2 is SASEGT. CDR3 sequence: CASSKTVLFSGANVLTF. In nucleotides, the CDR3 is TGTGCCAGCAGTAAGACAGTTCTTTTCTCCGGGGCCAACGTCCTGACTTTC.

In this sample, this clonotype turned up many times. The chain has TRBV6-2 or TRBV6-3 and TRBJ2-7; D is unclear. The CDR3 has 13 amino acids. Germline V CDR1 and CDR2: MNHEY, SVGEGT. Trimming removed 0 bases at V and 5 bases at J, with 8 bases between. The CDR3 loop reads CASSYSPFNEQYF. As DNA, the CDR3 is TGTGCCAGCAGTTACTCGCCATTCAACGAGCAGTACTTC.

There are many counts of this clonotype. The chain combines TRBV4-1 with TRBJ2-7, with 7 nucleotides matching TRBD1. V lost 3 bases to trimming and J lost 3 bases; unmatched junction nucleotides: 2. The CDR3 is 13 residues long. Germline V CDR1 and CDR2: MGHRA, YSYEKL. The CDR3 spells CASSQNRGYEQYF. The DNA for the CDR3 is TGCGCCAGCAGCCAGAACAGGGGCTACGAGCAGTACTTC.

This clonotype appeared many times. The chain carries TRBV20-1 and TRBJ1-5, with D possibly TRBD1 on 6 matching bases. Germline lookup yields CDR1 DFQATT and CDR2 SNEGSKA (reference sequence). CDR3 size: 13 residues. Trimming cost V 4 bases and J 7 bases, with 14 bases left between them. The CDR3 DNA reads as TGCAGTGCTATCAGGGGTTCGGGCCAGCCCCAGCATTTT. This gives the protein CSAIRGSGQPQHF.

Note on this clonotype: A much larger clone sits a single nucleotide away, making a read error possible. CDR3 region: CASSRDCYEQYF. Written as DNA, the CDR3 is TGTGCCAGCAGCCGGGACTGCTACGAGCAGTACTTC. The V gene is TRBV2, the J gene TRBJ2-7; D is perhaps TRBD2 (6 bases). The germline CDR1 and CDR2 sequences are SNHLY and FYNNEI. The CDR3 sequence is 12 residues long. V shed 6 bases and J shed 3 bases, with 9 bases lying between them. The full variable domain, its missing parts supplied by reference TRBV2 and TRBJ2-7, is EPEVTQTPSHQVTQMGQEVILRCVPISNHLYFYWYRQILGQKVEFLVSFYNNEISEKSEIFDDQFSVERPDGSNFTLKIRSTKLEDSAMYFCASSRDCYEQYFGPGTRLTVT.

In this sample, this clonotype turned up many times. This chain connects TRBV27 to TRBJ1-2, with D unresolved. Trimming cost V 2 bases and J 6 bases, with 7 bases left between them. The CDR3 consists of 12 residues. The germline V gene encodes CDR1 MNHEY and CDR2 SMNVEV (reference sequence). The CDR3 DNA sequence: TGTGCCAGCAGTTTAACGGGGAATGGCTACACCTTC. Its protein is CASSLTGNGYTF.

This clonotype was seen many times. V and J are TRBV18 and TRBJ2-3; 11 nucleotides agree with TRBD1. Germline V gene data show CDR1 as KGHSH and CDR2 as LQKENI. After removal of 4 bases from V and 1 base from J, the junction contained 4 bases not matched to a gene. CDR3 length equals 16 residues. The CDR3 protein is CASSHGTGGGTDTQYF. CDR3 nucleotides: TGTGCCAGCTCACACGGGACAGGGGGTGGCACAGATACGCAGTATTTT.